This T cell receptor (beta chain) came from a study of T cells expressing NK-cell markers. The CDR3 sequence is 18 residues long. Germline CDR1 is MNHEY and CDR2 is SVGAGI. Reprocessing the 5' RACE reads, TCRdb reports a single entry for every CDR3 protein and omits DNA. This sample's table reports roughly 350,000 distinct CDR3 sequences. The rearrangement uses TRBV6-5 and TRBJ2-7; TCRdb's assignment of TRBD1 cannot be checked, as there is no DNA. This clonotype was obtained from a man aged 18-75 years in good health. Sequencing was done on a sample of blood T cells: a sorted CD56 or NKG2C T cell subset, CD4+ or CD8+ T cells, or bulk PBMC T cells (not recorded which). The CDR3 region is CASSYLRDRGRLAYEQYF.